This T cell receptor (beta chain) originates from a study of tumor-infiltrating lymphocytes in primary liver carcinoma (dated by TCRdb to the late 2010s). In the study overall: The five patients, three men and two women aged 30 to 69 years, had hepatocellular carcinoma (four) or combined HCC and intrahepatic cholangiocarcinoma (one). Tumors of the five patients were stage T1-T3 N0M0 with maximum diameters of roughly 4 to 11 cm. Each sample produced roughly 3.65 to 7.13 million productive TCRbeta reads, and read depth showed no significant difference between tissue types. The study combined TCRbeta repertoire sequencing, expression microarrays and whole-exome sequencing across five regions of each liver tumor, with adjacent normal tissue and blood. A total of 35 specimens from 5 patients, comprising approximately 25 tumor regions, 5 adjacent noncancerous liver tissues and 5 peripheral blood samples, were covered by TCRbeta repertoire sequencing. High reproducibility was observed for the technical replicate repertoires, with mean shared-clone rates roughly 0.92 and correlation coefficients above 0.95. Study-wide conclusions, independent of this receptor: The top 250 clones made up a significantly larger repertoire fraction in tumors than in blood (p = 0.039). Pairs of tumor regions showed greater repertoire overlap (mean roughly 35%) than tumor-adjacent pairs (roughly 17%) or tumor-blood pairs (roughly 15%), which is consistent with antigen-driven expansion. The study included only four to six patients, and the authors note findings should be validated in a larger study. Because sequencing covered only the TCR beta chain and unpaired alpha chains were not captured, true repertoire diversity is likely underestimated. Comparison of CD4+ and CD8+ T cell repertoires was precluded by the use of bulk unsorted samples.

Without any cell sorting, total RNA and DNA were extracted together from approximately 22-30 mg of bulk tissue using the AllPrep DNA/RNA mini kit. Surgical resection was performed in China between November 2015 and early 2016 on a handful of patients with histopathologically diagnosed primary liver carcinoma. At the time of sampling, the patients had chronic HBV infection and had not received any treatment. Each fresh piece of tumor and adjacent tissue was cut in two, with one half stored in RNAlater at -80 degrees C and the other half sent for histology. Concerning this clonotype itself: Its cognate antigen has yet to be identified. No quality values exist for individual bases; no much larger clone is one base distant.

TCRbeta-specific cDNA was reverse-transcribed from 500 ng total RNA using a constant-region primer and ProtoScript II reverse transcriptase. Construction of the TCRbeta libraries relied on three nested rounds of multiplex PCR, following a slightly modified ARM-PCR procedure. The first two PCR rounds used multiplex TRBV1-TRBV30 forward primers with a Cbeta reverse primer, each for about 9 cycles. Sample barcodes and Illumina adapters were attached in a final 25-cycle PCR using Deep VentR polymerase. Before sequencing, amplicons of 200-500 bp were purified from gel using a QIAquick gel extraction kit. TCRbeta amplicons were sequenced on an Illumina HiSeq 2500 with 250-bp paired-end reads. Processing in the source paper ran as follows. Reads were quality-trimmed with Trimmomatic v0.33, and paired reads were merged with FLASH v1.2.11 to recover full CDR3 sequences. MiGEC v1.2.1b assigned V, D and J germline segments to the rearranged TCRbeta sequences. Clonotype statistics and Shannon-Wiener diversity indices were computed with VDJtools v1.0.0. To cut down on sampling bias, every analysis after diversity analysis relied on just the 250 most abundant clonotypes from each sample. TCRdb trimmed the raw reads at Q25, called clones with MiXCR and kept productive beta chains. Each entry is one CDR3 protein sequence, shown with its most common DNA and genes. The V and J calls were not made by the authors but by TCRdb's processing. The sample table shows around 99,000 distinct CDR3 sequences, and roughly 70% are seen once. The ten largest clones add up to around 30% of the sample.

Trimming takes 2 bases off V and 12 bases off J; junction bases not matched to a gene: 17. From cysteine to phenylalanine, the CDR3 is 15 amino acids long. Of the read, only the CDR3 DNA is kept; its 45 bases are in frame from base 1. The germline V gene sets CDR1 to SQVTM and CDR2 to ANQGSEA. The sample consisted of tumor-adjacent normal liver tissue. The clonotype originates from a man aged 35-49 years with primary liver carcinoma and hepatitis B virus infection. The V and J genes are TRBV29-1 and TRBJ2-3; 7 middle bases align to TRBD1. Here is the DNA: TGCAGCGTTGAAATCTTAAGGGACAGCACAGATTCACAGTATTTT. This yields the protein CSVEILRDSTDSQYF.